These 19 T cell receptor beta chains were all obtained from the same sample, sequenced in a study of cytomegalovirus exposure and HLA in healthy donors. This PCR relied on a set of 60 Vbeta primers and 13 Jbeta primers. Libraries were prepared by immunoSEQ multiplex PCR; TCRdb keeps only in-frame clonotypes and omits some of them. The table includes 150,000 to 200,000 clones, under 90% detected once. Sequenced sample: PBMCs. The origin of the receptors is a man younger than 45 in good health and CMV-seropositive.

This chain joins TRBV5-6 and TRBJ2-3; tentative D call: TRBD1 (6 bases). Germline CDR1 reads SGHDT; CDR2 reads YYEEEE. This CDR3 has 12 amino acids. The V end lost 1 base, the J end lost 9 bases, and 9 bases lay between the germline ends. CDR3 sequence: CASSLPQGTQYF. As DNA, the CDR3 is TGTGCCAGCAGCTTGCCCCAGGGGACGCAGTATTTT. The full variable domain, with the rest looked up from reference TRBV5-6 and TRBJ2-3, is DAGVTQSPTHLIKTRGQQVTLRCSPKSGHDTVSWYQQALGQGPQFIFQYYEEEERQRGNFPDRFSGHQFPNYSSELNVNALLLGDSALYLCASSLPQGTQYFGPGTRLTVL.

The chain is built from TRBV7-2 and TRBJ1-2; unclear D gene. Germline V gene data show CDR1 as SGHTA and CDR2 as FQGNSA. Deletions cut 5 bases from V and 0 bases from J, with 13 bases between. The CDR3 runs 15 residues. The CDR3 DNA reads as TGTGCCAGCAGCCCCGGACGGGAAGCTAACTATGGCTACACCTTC. Translation: CASSPGREANYGYTF.

This chain links TRBV2 with TRBJ2-5; D may be TRBD2 (6 bases). Germline V CDR1 and CDR2: SNHLY, FYNNEI. V lost 6 bases to trimming and J lost 5 bases, with 13 bases between them. The CDR3 spans 13 residues. The CDR3 coding sequence is TGTGCCAGCAGGACGGGAGCGCCGGAGACCCAGTACTTC. Translated: CASRTGAPETQYF.

The gene calls are TRBV5-4 and TRBJ1-2, with TRBD1 as a possible D gene (5 bases). The V gene lost 4 bases and the J gene lost 2 bases, with 12 bases spanning the gap. Germline CDR1 is SGHNT and CDR2 is YYREEE (reference sequence). This CDR3 contains 14 residues. The CDR3 sequence: CASSPGGMNYGYTF. Here the CDR3 DNA reads TGTGCCAGCAGCCCCGGGGGGATGAACTATGGCTACACCTTC.

This clone has a handful of counts. This specimen includes other DNA sequences encoding the same CDR3. CDR3 amino acids: CASSYGAGGPDEQFF. In DNA form, the CDR3 reads TGTGCCAGCAGTTACGGAGCGGGAGGGCCCGATGAGCAGTTCTTC. The rearrangement uses TRBV6-6 and TRBJ2-1; 10 nucleotides line up with TRBD2. Germline CDR1 is MNHNY and CDR2 is SVGAGI (reference sequence). Germline trimming cut 2 bases from V and 8 bases from J; bases unmatched to any gene: 6. This CDR3 region has 15 residues.

The rearrangement joins TRBV2 to TRBJ1-2; D gene uncertain. CDR3 size: 13 residues. Trimming took 8 bases from V and 8 from J, leaving 18 bases between them. Germline CDR1 SNHLY, CDR2 FYNNEI. The CDR3 DNA reads as TGTGCCAGCTCCAGTCAGACGGACTCGGGCTACACCTTC. It codes for CASSSQTDSGYTF.

The chain uses TRBV25-1 and TRBJ2-1; D is ambiguous. The CDR3 has 15 amino acids. The germline V gene has CDR1 MGHDK and CDR2 SYGVNS. V lost 5 bases to trimming and J lost 2 bases, with 13 bases between them. CDR3 residues: CASSLGDPTYNEQFF. As DNA, the CDR3 is TGTGCCAGCAGTCTTGGAGACCCCACCTACAATGAGCAGTTCTTC.

This clone was counted once. J is TRBJ1-3 and V is TRBV25-1; D uncertain. The V gene lost 6 bases and the J gene lost 1 base, with 10 bases spanning the gap. The germline gives CDR1 MGHDK, CDR2 SYGVNS. CDR3 length: 14 residues. As DNA, the CDR3 is TGTGCCAGCAGCGACACGCTTTCTGGAAACACCATATATTTT. Translated, it gives CASSDTLSGNTIYF.

This clone was counted between two and nine times. The V gene is TRBV23-1, the J gene TRBJ1-3; possible D gene TRBD1, 5 bases. TRBV23-1 is treated as an ORF (open reading frame) with a function not yet certain. V was clipped by 0 bases and J by 5 bases, with 20 bases between them. This CDR3 spans 18 amino acids. The CDR3 DNA sequence: TGCGCCAGCAGTCAATCGAACGGGATCCGGGGACTTCGAAACACCATATATTTT. It encodes CASSQSNGIRGLRNTIYF.

The V and J genes are TRBV27 and TRBJ1-2, with D possibly being TRBD1 (6 bases). The CDR3 covers 12 residues. Germline V gene data show CDR1 as MNHEY and CDR2 as SMNVEV (reference sequence). The ends were cut back, 10 bases at V and 0 bases at J, with 9 bases in the middle. The CDR3 loop is CAIRTANYGYTF. CDR3 coding DNA: TGTGCCATCCGGACAGCTAACTATGGCTACACCTTC.

This chain uses TRBV10-1 with TRBJ2-1, with 8 nucleotides matching TRBD2. After removal of 3 bases from V and 0 bases from J, the junction contained 7 bases not matched to a gene. In germline, CDR1 is WNHNN, CDR2 SYGVQD (reference sequence). The CDR3 is 17 amino acids. The DNA of the CDR3 is TGCGCCAGCAGTGACCTTCAGCGGGGGAGCTCCTACAATGAGCAGTTCTTC. Its translation is CASSDLQRGSSYNEQFF.

V is TRBV15 and J is TRBJ2-6, with D tentatively TRBD2 (5 bases). Germline V gene sequence: CDR1 LNHNV, CDR2 YYDKDF (reference sequence). V lost 1 base and J lost 4, with 8 bases in between. CDR3 length: 15 residues. CDR3 sequence reads: CATSRVGAGANVLTF. The CDR3 DNA reads as TGTGCCACCAGCAGAGTGGGAGCGGGGGCCAACGTCCTGACTTTC.

This clone has a handful of counts. This sequence joins TRBV4-3 and TRBJ1-4; 10 positions agree with TRBD1. This CDR3 has 16 amino acids. V shed 1 base, J shed 8 bases, and the junction held 7 bases outside the gene matches. In germline, CDR1 is LGHNA, CDR2 YSLEER. As DNA, the CDR3 is TGCGCCAGCAGCCAAGTAACCAGGACAGGGGGGGAAAAACTGTTTTTT. Translation: CASSQVTRTGGEKLFF.

The V gene is TRBV30, the J gene TRBJ1-3; no reliable D call. This CDR3 spans 15 amino acids. CDR1 and CDR2 (germline): GTSNPN, SVGIG (reference sequence). Trimming shortened V by 2 bases and J by 4 bases, and 15 bases separated the two germline ends. The CDR3 spells CAWSPGGRRGNTIYF. CDR3 DNA: TGTGCCTGGAGTCCAGGTGGTAGGAGGGGAAACACCATATATTTT.

The chain combines TRBV7-3 with TRBJ1-1; no firm D call. Between the trimmed V and J ends, which lost 3 bases and 1 base, there was a span of 12 bases. The CDR3 runs 15 residues. The germline V gene encodes CDR1 SGHTA and CDR2 FQGTGA. The CDR3 DNA follows: TGTGCCAGCAGCTTCCGTGGAGGACCGAACACTGAAGCTTTCTTT. Translation gives CASSFRGGPNTEAFF.

The chain recombines TRBV27 with TRBJ2-3; perhaps TRBD2 as D (6 bases). Trimming removed 5 bases at V and 2 bases at J, with 20 bases between. The CDR3 is 17 residues long. Per the germline V gene, CDR1 is MNHEY and CDR2 is SMNVEV (reference sequence). CDR3 DNA sequence: TGTGCCAGCAGTGGGCCCCGGGCTAGCGCTACCACAGATACGCAGTATTTT. Translating it yields CASSGPRASATTDTQYF.

The chain employs TRBV19 and TRBJ2-1, with TRBD2 matching over 12 bases. The CDR3 has 14 amino acids. J lost 10 bases, V lost 5 bases, and 6 bases had no gene match. Germline values: CDR1 LNHDA, CDR2 SQIVND (reference sequence). The CDR3 coding sequence is TGTGCCAGTAGTCTCGGACTAGCGGGGAAGGAGCAGTTCTTC. Translating it yields CASSLGLAGKEQFF.

The table lists this clone with many counts. The chain links TRBV6-1 to TRBJ2-7; 7 nucleotides align to TRBD2. The J segment lost 3 bases and the V segment lost 0 bases, leaving 5 bases of the junction unmatched. The CDR3 totals 15 residues. The germline gives CDR1 MNHNS, CDR2 SASEGT. The CDR3 nucleotides are TGTGCCAGCAGTGAAGCACCTAGCGGCTTCTACGAGCAGTACTTC. Amino acid sequence: CASSEAPSGFYEQYF.

This sequence joins TRBV5-1 and TRBJ2-1; maybe TRBD1 (6 bases). V was shortened by 5 bases and J by 7 bases, with 10 bases between the two germline ends. The CDR3 is 12 amino acids. Per the germline V gene, CDR1 is SGHRS and CDR2 is YFSETQ. The CDR3 is CASREDSNEQFF. DNA of the CDR3: TGCGCCAGCAGGGAGGACAGTAATGAGCAGTTCTTC.